This T cell receptor beta chain was recovered during a study of CD8 T cells in ankylosing spondylitis. Study-level findings and limits: Within matched ankylosing spondylitis synovial fluid, disease-linked clones were reportedly significantly enriched. For ankylosing spondylitis blood, a TCR beta motif of about 8 highly homologous variants appeared characteristic.

Quantitative 5'-RACE was performed with molecular barcodes, and it yielded the TCR beta libraries. TCRdb re-derived calls from the 5' RACE reads in MiXCR, one entry per CDR3 protein. The top ten hold 14% of the sample, which has some 240,000 distinct CDR3 sequences, more than 5.5% seen once. This clonotype was observed at least ten times. What it binds is not known. The length of the CDR3 is 16 residues. Germline CDR1 reads LGHNA; CDR2 reads YNFKEQ. V lost 0 bases and J 3 bases, leaving 12 bases between the germline ends. This chain connects TRBV4-2 to TRBJ1-5, with D possibly TRBD1 on 5 matching bases. The source is a male donor with ankylosing spondylitis. The sequencing sample was made of blood, either unsorted or a sorted T cell fraction (not recorded which). CDR3 amino acids: CASSQDWGGYNQPQHF. The CDR3 DNA reads as TGTGCCAGCAGCCAAGATTGGGGGGGATACAATCAGCCCCAGCATTTT.